Described below is a single T cell receptor (beta chain) sequence and its context. In the source study's methods: From reference gene primer amplification, estimates of nucleated cell counts were derived. The data were produced by immunoSEQ multiplex PCR, yet TCRdb's version contains in-frame clones alone and is incomplete. V and J calls and clone size are those listed in that table; D and trimming were worked out from the DNA. The sample records roughly 190,000 clones, 70% to 85% being singletons. The record originates from a study of blood T cell repertoires in COVID-19. About the research overall: Spain, Italy and the United States supplied samples that represented acute and convalescent COVID-19. The cDNA or gDNA used as material had been derived from T cells, B-cell-depleted T cells, or PBMCs.

V lost 3 bases and J 7 bases, leaving 15 bases between the germline ends. Germline V lookup: CDR1 SGHAT, CDR2 FQNNGV. This CDR3 has 14 residues. V usage is TRBV11-2 and J usage is TRBJ1-1; D gene uncertain. The sequence came from a woman aged 45-60 years with acute or convalescent COVID-19. The sequenced sample was peripheral blood. The CDR3 DNA reads as TGTGCCAGCAGCTTTCACGGGAATCTCGGTGAAGCTTTCTTT. It yields the protein CASSFHGNLGEAFF.